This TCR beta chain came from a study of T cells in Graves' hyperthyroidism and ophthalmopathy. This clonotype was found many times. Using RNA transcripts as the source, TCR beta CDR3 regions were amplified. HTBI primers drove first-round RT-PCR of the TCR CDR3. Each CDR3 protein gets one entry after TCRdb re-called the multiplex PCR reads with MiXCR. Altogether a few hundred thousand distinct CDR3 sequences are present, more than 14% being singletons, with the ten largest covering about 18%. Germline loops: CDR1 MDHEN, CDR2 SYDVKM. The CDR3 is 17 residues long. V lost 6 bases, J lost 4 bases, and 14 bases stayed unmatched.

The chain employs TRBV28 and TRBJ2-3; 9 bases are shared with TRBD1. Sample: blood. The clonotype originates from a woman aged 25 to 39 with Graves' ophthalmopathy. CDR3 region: CASSYKLTGGIPDTQYF. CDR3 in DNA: TGTGCCAGCAGCTATAAACTGACAGGGGGGATCCCAGATACGCAGTATTTT.